These 9 T cell receptor beta chains came from one sample sequenced in a study of PD-1 blockade in classical Hodgkin lymphoma. Profiling relied on immunoSEQ multiplex PCR, and the TCRdb table lists in-frame clones only, not all of them. Of around 91,000 clones listed, about nine tenths were seen once; the top ten hold approximately 22%. Patients all relapsed after autologous stem cell transplantation, and there was variation in brentuximab vedotin exposure. The sequencing here drew on peripheral blood mononuclear cells (PBMCs), taken at baseline. These receptors originate from a human donor with classical Hodgkin lymphoma.

The rearrangement joins TRBV25-1 to TRBJ2-2; no firm D call. Germline V gene sequence: CDR1 MGHDK, CDR2 SYGVNS. The CDR3 has 14 residues. Trimming cost V 2 bases and J 6 bases, with 10 bases left between them. CDR3 coding DNA: TGTGCCAGCAGTGAAAGGGCCGGTCCCGGGGAGCTGTTTTTT. Its translation is CASSERAGPGELFF. The full variable domain, in which reference TRBV25-1 and TRBJ2-2 provide the parts outside the CDR3, is EADIYQTPRYLVIGTGKKITLECSQTMGHDKMYWYQQDPGMELHLIHYSYGVNSTEKGDLSSESTVSRIRTEHFPLTLESARPSHTSQYLCASSERAGPGELFFGEGSRLTVL.

This rearrangement joins TRBV19 to TRBJ1-1; D not certain. The CDR3 extends over 12 amino acids. Trimming took 0 bases from V and 2 from J, leaving 1 base between them. Germline CDR1 reads LNHDA; CDR2 reads SQIVND (reference sequence). The CDR3 DNA reads TGTGCCAGTAGTATAGAAAACACTGAAGCTTTCTTT. Its protein product is CASSIENTEAFF.

The chain couples TRBV27 to TRBJ2-3; D call uncertain. The CDR3 has 14 residues. Looked up from germline, CDR1 is MNHEY and CDR2 is SMNVEV (reference sequence). V was clipped by 2 bases and J by 4 bases, with 10 bases between them. Here the CDR3 reads CASSLLNSPDTQYF. DNA of the CDR3: TGTGCCAGCAGTTTACTGAACAGCCCAGATACGCAGTATTTT.

About this clone: The junction differs from germline at one of its ends, possibly a read error. The chain uses TRBV7-7 and TRBJ2-2, with 7 bases matching TRBD1. This CDR3 contains 15 residues. Germline V gene lookup returns CDR1 SSHAT and CDR2 FNYEAQ (reference sequence). CDR3 DNA sequence: TGTGCTAGCAGCAACCGGCCAGGGGGAACCGGGGAGCTGTTTTTT. It translates to CASSNRPGGTGELFF.

This clone was detected a few times. V gene TRBV9 combines with J gene TRBJ1-1, with D possibly matching TRBD1 (5 bases). The germline V and J ends were trimmed by 0 bases and 2 bases, with 11 bases remaining between them. The germline CDR1 and CDR2 sequences are SGDLS and YYNGEE. The CDR3 spans 15 residues. The CDR3, as DNA: TGTGCCAGCAGCGTAGATGGGACGGCAAACACTGAAGCTTTCTTT. It yields the protein CASSVDGTANTEAFF.

The chain combines TRBV11-2 with TRBJ2-7; TRBD2 matches at 7 bases. Germline V gives CDR1 SGHAT, CDR2 FQNNGV. This CDR3 is built from 13 residues. V was pared by 5 bases and J by 3 bases, with 4 bases of the junction left unmatched. DNA for the CDR3: TGTGCCAGCAGCCCGAGCGGGAACTACGAGCAGTACTTC. Translated: CASSPSGNYEQYF.

The chain joins TRBV6-5 to TRBJ2-5; no clear D gene. The germline gives CDR1 MNHEY, CDR2 SVGAGI. Trimming pared 6 bases from V and 1 base from J, leaving 12 bases between. This CDR3 contains 14 residues. CDR3 in amino acids: CASSPRLIQETQYF. The CDR3, as DNA: TGTGCCAGCAGCCCTAGACTGATCCAAGAGACCCAGTACTTC.

The rearrangement links TRBV7-2 to TRBJ1-2; no clear D. Trimming pared 1 base from V and 4 bases from J, leaving 13 bases between. The CDR3 is made up of 15 amino acids. Germline V gene data show CDR1 as SGHTA and CDR2 as FQGNSA. CDR3 nucleotides: TGTGCCAGCAGCTTAGATGGGGTGGCTACCTATGGCTACACCTTC. Its translation is CASSLDGVATYGYTF. The variable domain in full, with the rest retrieved from reference TRBV7-2 and TRBJ1-2, is GAGVSQSPSNKVTEKGKDVELRCDPISGHTALYWYRQSLGQGLEFLIYFQGNSAPDKSGLPSDRFSAERTGGSVSTLTIQRTQQEDSAVYLCASSLDGVATYGYTFGSGTRLTVV.

J is TRBJ2-5 and V is TRBV6-5; D call uncertain. Germline CDR1 is MNHEY and CDR2 is SVGAGI. Trimming removed 2 bases at V and 1 base at J, with 11 bases between. CDR3 length equals 15 residues. In DNA form, the CDR3 reads TGTGCCAGCAGTTACACCGATGGCCTCCAAGAGACCCAGTACTTC. This encodes CASSYTDGLQETQYF.